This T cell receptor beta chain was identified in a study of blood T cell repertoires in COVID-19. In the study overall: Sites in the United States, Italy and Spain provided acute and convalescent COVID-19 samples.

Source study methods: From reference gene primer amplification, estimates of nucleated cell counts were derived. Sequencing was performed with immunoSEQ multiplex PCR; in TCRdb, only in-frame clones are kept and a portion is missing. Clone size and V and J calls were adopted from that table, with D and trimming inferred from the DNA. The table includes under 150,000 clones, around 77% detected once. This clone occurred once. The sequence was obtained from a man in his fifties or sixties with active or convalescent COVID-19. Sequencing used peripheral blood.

In DNA form, the CDR3 reads TGTGCCAGCTCACCAGAATGGGACAGTAATAATGAAAAACTGTTTTTT. Residues: CASSPEWDSNNEKLFF. This chain links TRBV18 with TRBJ1-4, with 7 bases matching TRBD1. Germline assignment: CDR1 KGHSH and CDR2 LQKENI. V trimming: 2 bases; J trimming: 4 bases; junction bases outside the gene matches: 7. The CDR3 has 16 residues.